This T cell receptor (beta chain) was sequenced for a study of blood T cell repertoires in COVID-19. About the study: The samples span acute and convalescent COVID-19 from the United States, Italy and Spain. T cells, B-cell-depleted T cells, or PBMCs provided the cDNA or gDNA that served as material.

The repertoire was sequenced with immunoSEQ multiplex PCR; TCRdb's copy has only in-frame clones and lacks some. In the table there are around 100,000 clones, approximately 89% of which are singletons. This TCR derives from a man aged 40-50 years with acute or convalescent COVID-19. Sequencing was done on a sample of peripheral blood.

The DNA for the CDR3 is TGTGCCAGCAGCTCTAGCGGGGGGGTGAGGGATGAGCAGTTCTTC. This sequence encodes CASSSSGGVRDEQFF. This sequence joins TRBV5-4 and TRBJ2-1; 12 bases map to TRBD2. J gave up 8 bases and V 3 bases, and 6 bases lay outside the gene matches. From germline, CDR1 is SGHNT and CDR2 YYREEE (reference sequence). The CDR3 is 15 amino acids.